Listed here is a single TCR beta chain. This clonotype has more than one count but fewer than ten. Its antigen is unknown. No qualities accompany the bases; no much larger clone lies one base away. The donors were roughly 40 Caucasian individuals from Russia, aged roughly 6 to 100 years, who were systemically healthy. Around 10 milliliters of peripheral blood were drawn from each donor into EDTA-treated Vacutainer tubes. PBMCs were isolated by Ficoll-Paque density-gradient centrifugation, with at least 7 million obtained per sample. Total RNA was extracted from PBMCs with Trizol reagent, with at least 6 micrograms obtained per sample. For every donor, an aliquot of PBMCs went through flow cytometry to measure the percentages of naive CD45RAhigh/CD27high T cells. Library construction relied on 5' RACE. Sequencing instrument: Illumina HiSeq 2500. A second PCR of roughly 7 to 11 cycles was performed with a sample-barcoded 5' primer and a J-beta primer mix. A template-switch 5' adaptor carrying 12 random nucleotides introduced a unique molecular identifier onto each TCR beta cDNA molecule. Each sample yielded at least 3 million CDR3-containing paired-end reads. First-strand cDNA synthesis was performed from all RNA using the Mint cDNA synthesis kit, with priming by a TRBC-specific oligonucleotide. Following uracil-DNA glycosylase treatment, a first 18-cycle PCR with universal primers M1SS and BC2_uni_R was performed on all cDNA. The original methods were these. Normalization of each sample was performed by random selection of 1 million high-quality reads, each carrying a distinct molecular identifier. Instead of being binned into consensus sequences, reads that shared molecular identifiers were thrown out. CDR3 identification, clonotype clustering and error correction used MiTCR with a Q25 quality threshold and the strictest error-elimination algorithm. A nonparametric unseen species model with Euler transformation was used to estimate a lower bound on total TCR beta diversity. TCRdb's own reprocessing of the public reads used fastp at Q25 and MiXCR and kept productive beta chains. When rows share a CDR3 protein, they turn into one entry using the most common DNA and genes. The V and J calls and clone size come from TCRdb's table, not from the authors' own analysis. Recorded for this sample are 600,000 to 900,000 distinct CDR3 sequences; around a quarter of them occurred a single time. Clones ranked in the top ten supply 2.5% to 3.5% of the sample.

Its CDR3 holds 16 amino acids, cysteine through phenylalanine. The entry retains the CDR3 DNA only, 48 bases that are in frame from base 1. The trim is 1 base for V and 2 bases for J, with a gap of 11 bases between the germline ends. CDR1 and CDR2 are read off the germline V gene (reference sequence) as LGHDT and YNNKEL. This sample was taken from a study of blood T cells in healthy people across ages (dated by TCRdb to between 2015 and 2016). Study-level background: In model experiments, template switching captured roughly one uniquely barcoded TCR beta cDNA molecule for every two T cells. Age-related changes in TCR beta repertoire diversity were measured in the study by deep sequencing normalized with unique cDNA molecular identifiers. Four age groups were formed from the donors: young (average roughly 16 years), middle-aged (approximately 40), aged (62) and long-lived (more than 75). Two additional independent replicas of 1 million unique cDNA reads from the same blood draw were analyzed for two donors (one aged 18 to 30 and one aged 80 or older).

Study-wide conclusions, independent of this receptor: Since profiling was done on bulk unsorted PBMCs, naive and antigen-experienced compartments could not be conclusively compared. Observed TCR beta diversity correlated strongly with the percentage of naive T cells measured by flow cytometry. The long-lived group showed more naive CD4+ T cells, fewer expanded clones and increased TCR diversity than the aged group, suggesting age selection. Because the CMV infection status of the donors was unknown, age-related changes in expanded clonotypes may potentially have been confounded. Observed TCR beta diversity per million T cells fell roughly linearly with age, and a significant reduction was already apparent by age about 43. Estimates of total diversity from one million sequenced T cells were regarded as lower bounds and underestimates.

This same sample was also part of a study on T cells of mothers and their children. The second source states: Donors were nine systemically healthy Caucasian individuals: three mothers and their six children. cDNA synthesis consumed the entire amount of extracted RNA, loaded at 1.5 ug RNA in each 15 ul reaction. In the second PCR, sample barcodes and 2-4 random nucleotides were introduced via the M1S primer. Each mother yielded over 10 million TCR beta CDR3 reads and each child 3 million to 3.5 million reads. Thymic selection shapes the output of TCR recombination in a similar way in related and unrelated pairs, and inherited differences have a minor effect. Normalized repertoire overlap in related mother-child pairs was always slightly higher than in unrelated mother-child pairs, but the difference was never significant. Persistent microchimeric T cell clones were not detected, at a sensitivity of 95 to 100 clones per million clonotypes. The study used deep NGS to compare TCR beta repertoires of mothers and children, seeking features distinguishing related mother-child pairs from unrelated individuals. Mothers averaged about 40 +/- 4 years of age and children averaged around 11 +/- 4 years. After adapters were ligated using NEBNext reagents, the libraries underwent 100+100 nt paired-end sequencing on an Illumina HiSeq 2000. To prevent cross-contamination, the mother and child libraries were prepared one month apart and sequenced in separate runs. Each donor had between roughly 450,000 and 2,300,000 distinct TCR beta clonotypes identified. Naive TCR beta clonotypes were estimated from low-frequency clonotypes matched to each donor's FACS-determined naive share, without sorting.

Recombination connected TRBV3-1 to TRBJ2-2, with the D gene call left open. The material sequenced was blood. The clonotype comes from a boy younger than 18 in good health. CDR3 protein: CASSQVPGRNTGELFF. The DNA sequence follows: TGTGCCAGCAGCCAAGTGCCCGGACGTAACACCGGGGAGCTGTTTTTT.